These T cell receptor beta chains were read from a single sample in a study of identical twins. Each CDR3 protein gets one entry after TCRdb re-called the 5' RACE reads with MiXCR. The sample lists roughly 250,000 distinct CDR3 sequences; approximately 7% were seen once. These data were likewise used in another study, on yellow fever vaccine responses in identical twins.

The sample was memory (CD45RO+) T cells sorted from blood. Every receptor here comes from a woman under 30 in good health. The CDR3 runs from the conserved cysteine through the conserved F or W. The order of the fields is J gene, V gene, clone size, D gene, CDR3 protein, CDR3 DNA. The D gene is left open where the match is weak. Some rows have no size entry. The others give once, few or many, or a class for an expanded clone.

TRBJ2-1 TRBV20-1 NA TRBD2 CSAPNAGGLGTEQFF TGCAGTGCCCCGAACGCGGGAGGGCTGGGAACCGAGCAGTTCTTC
TRBJ2-2 TRBV6-5 few TRBD1 CASSYLDRTGELFF TGTGCCAGCAGTTACCTGGACAGGACCGGGGAGCTGTTTTTT
TRBJ2-5 TRBV5-1 many TRBD2 CASRKAGEETQYF TGCGCCAGCAGAAAAGCGGGAGAGGAGACCCAGTACTTC
TRBJ2-3 TRBV2 few TRBD1 CASSGQGATDTQYF TGTGCCAGCAGCGGACAGGGGGCCACAGATACGCAGTATTTT
TRBJ2-1 TRBV20-1 NA TRBD2 CSLYSGRAEVIDNEQFF TGCAGTCTTTATAGCGGGAGGGCCGAGGTTATAGACAATGAGCAGTTCTTC
TRBJ2-7 TRBV6-6 NA NA CASRGDSLYEQYF TGTGCCAGCAGGGGGGATAGTCTCTACGAGCAGTACTTC
TRBJ2-2 TRBV3-1 many TRBD2 CASSRGGSSTGELFF TGTGCCAGCAGCCGCGGGGGGTCGAGCACCGGGGAGCTGTTTTTT
TRBJ1-1 TRBV29-1 NA TRBD1 CSVTGQSLYTEAFF TGCAGCGTGACGGGACAGAGCCTTTACACTGAAGCTTTCTTT
TRBJ2-3 TRBV3-1 many TRBD2 CASSQHTSGSSDTQYF TGTGCCAGCAGCCAACATACTAGCGGGAGTTCAGATACGCAGTATTTT
TRBJ1-1 TRBV7-9 few NA CASSLQGINTEAFF TGTGCCAGCAGCTTACAGGGTATAAACACTGAAGCTTTCTTT
TRBJ1-4 TRBV20-1 many NA CSARAPGVGEKLFF TGCAGTGCTAGAGCCCCAGGGGTCGGGGAAAAACTGTTTTTT
TRBJ1-4 TRBV12-3/TRBV12-4 many NA CASTQGRANEKLFF TGTGCCAGCACCCAGGGTCGCGCTAATGAAAAACTGTTTTTT
TRBJ2-4 TRBV28 NA TRBD2 CASSQTEWTGGAKNIQYF TGTGCCAGCAGCCAGACAGAGTGGACGGGAGGAGCCAAAAACATTCAGTACTTC
TRBJ1-2 TRBV7-2 few NA CASSLDRTNYGYTF TGTGCCAGCAGCCTGGACAGAACAAACTATGGCTACACCTTC
TRBJ1-2 TRBV7-2 many NA CASSTGGAYGYTF TGTGCCAGCAGTACCGGGGGCGCCTATGGCTACACCTTC
TRBJ2-2 TRBV28 NA TRBD2 CASNFVGGGATGELFF TGTGCCAGCAATTTTGTAGGCGGGGGGGCCACCGGGGAGCTGTTTTTT
TRBJ1-1 TRBV7-9 NA NA CATPRVKNTEAFF TGTGCCACCCCCAGGGTTAAGAACACTGAAGCTTTCTTT
TRBJ2-1 TRBV6-1 many NA CASRGGSYNEQFF TGTGCCAGCAGGGGGGGATCCTACAATGAGCAGTTCTTC
TRBJ2-1 TRBV6-2/TRBV6-3 many TRBD2 CASRVLAGAYNEQFF TGTGCCAGCAGGGTTCTAGCGGGGGCCTACAATGAGCAGTTCTTC
TRBJ1-1 TRBV12-3/TRBV12-4 many NA CASSLKASRNTEAFF TGTGCCAGCAGTTTAAAGGCCAGCAGGAACACTGAAGCTTTCTTT
TRBJ2-1 TRBV15 NA TRBD1 CATSRDFGGTGRTEQFF TGTGCCACCAGCAGAGATTTCGGAGGGACAGGCCGCACTGAGCAGTTCTTC
TRBJ2-5 TRBV9 many TRBD1 CASSRAGGETQYF TGTGCCAGCAGCAGAGCAGGGGGAGAGACCCAGTACTTC
TRBJ1-4 TRBV2 NA TRBD1 CASSERGRGATNEKLFF TGTGCCAGCAGTGAACGCGGCAGGGGGGCGACTAATGAAAAACTGTTTTTT
TRBJ2-2 TRBV5-5 many NA CASSWTFTGELFF TGTGCCAGCAGCTGGACATTCACCGGGGAGCTGTTTTTT
TRBJ2-1 TRBV29-1 many TRBD1 CSVEAPGQGKVLREQFF TGCAGCGTTGAAGCGCCGGGACAGGGAAAGGTATTGCGCGAGCAGTTCTTC
TRBJ2-7 TRBV20-1 NA NA CSANQAQTASYEQYF TGCAGTGCGAACCAAGCCCAAACTGCCTCCTACGAGCAGTACTTC
TRBJ2-1 TRBV29-1 many TRBD1 CSVAGGIVHEQFF TGCAGCGTTGCAGGGGGCATTGTTCATGAGCAGTTCTTC
TRBJ1-6 TRBV6-5 few NA CASSYSSQAHPSETLHF TGTGCCAGCAGTTACTCTTCCCAGGCTCATCCCTCAGAGACCCTCCACTTT
TRBJ1-1 TRBV20-1 NA NA CSAIRPNTEAFF TGCAGTGCTATCCGCCCGAACACTGAAGCTTTCTTT
TRBJ1-2 TRBV10-3 few TRBD1 CAISAVTGYGYTF TGTGCCATCAGTGCCGTGACAGGGTATGGCTACACCTTC
TRBJ2-5 TRBV4-2 many NA CASSQEKMGETQYF TGTGCCAGCAGCCAAGAAAAGATGGGAGAGACCCAGTACTTC
TRBJ1-3 TRBV7-9 many NA CASSLMKDSGDTIYF TGTGCCAGCAGCCTGATGAAGGACAGTGGCGACACCATATATTTT
TRBJ2-3 TRBV20-1 few NA CSARAGGDTQYF TGCAGTGCTAGAGCTGGGGGAGATACGCAGTATTTT
TRBJ2-1 TRBV3-1 few TRBD1 CASSRGTGGNEQFF TGTGCCAGCAGCCGCGGGACAGGGGGCAATGAGCAGTTCTTC
TRBJ2-7 TRBV7-9 NA NA CASSLANRLSYEQYF TGTGCCAGCAGCTTAGCCAACAGGTTATCCTACGAGCAGTACTTC
TRBJ2-3 TRBV24-1 few TRBD1 CATSDPTGQVPLDTQYF TGTGCCACCAGTGACCCAACCGGACAGGTGCCCTTGGATACGCAGTATTTT
TRBJ2-7 TRBV7-9 NA NA CASSRRGVRSYEQYF TGTGCCAGCAGCCGTCGGGGCGTCCGCTCCTACGAGCAGTACTTC
TRBJ1-2 TRBV2 NA NA CASSEGQGYGYTF TGTGCCAGCAGTGAAGGCCAGGGTTATGGCTACACCTTC
TRBJ1-5 TRBV6-1 few NA CASSEVRQFNQPQHF TGTGCCAGCAGTGAAGTGCGACAGTTCAATCAGCCCCAGCATTTT
TRBJ2-1 TRBV20-1 many NA CSAGAVSSYNEQFF TGCAGTGCCGGAGCGGTAAGCTCCTACAATGAGCAGTTCTTC
TRBJ2-7 TRBV28 NA NA CASSLLDFADYEQYF TGTGCCAGCAGTTTATTGGATTTCGCCGATTACGAGCAGTACTTC
TRBJ2-6 TRBV5-5 NA NA CASSLAGGPGANVLTF TGTGCCAGCAGCTTGGCCGGGGGACCTGGGGCCAACGTCCTGACTTTC
TRBJ1-1 TRBV20-1 few TRBD1 CSARDGTGGSGAFF TGCAGTGCTAGAGATGGGACAGGGGGATCCGGAGCTTTCTTT
TRBJ1-2 TRBV20-1 few NA CSAVTGAGYTF TGCAGTGCCGTCACTGGAGCGGGCTACACCTTC
TRBJ1-1 TRBV10-3 few NA CAISGAGANTEAFF TGTGCCATCAGTGGTGCGGGGGCCAACACTGAAGCTTTCTTT